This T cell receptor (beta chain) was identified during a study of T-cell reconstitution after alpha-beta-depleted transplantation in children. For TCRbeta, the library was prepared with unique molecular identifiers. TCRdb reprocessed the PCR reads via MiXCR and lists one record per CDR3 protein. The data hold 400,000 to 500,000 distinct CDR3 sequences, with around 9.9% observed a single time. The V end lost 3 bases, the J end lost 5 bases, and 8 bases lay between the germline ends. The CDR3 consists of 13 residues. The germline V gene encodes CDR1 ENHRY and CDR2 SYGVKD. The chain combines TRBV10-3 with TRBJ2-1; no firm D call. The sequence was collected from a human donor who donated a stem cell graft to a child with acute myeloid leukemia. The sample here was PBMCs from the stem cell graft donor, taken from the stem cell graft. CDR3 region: CAISDFTNNEQFF. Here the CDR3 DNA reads TGTGCCATCAGTGACTTTACTAACAATGAGCAGTTCTTC.